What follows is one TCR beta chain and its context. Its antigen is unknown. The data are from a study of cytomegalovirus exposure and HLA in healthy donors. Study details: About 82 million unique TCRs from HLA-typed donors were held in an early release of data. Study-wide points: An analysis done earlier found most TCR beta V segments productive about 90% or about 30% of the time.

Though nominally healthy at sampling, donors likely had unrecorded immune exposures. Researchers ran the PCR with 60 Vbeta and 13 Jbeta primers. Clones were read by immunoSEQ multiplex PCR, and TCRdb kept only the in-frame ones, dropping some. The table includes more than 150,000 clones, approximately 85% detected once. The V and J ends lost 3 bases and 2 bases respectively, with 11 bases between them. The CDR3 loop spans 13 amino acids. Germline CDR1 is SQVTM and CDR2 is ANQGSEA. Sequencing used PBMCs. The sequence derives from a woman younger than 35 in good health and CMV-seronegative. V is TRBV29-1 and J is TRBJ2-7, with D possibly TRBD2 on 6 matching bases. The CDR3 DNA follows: TGCAGCGTTGACGGGGACTTACCCTACGAGCAGTACTTC. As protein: CSVDGDLPYEQYF.